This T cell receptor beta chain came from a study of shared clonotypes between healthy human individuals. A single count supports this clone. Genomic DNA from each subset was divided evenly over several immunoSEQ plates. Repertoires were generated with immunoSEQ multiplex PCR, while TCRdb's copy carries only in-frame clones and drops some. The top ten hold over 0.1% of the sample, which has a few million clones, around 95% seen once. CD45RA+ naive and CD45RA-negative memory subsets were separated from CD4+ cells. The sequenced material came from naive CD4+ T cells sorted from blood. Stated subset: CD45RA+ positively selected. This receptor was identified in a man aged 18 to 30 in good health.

CDR3 residues: CAWSPRDEKLFF. The CDR3 bases are TGTGCCTGGAGTCCCCGTGACGAAAAACTGTTTTTT. This chain uses TRBV30 with TRBJ1-4; D uncertain. From germline, CDR1 is GTSNPN and CDR2 SVGIG (reference sequence). Trimming stripped 2 bases from V and 8 bases from J, with 9 bases between. The CDR3 is 12 residues long.